This TCR beta chain was sequenced in a study of blood T cell repertoires in COVID-19. Study overall: Both acute and convalescent COVID-19 samples were obtained from the United States, Italy and Spain.

Original data processing: Amplification of reference gene primers provided the estimated nucleated cell counts. This table comes from immunoSEQ multiplex PCR, and its TCRdb copy is limited to in-frame clones, with some not included. V and J calls and clone size are those listed in that table; D and trimming were worked out from the DNA. The sample carries roughly 500,000 clones, 88% recorded once. From germline, CDR1 is SNHLY and CDR2 FYNNEI. Trimming removed 8 bases at V and 7 bases at J, with 14 bases between. The CDR3 is made up of 13 amino acids. Participants' reported clinical history set cohort assignment.

The chain joins TRBV2 to TRBJ2-2, with D perhaps matching TRBD1 (6 bases). The clonotype comes from a middle-aged woman who had recovered from COVID-19. The sample was PBMCs or T cells enriched from blood (not recorded which). The CDR3 DNA reads as TGTGCCAGCGATAATACAGGGCTCGGGGAGCTGTTTTTT. This codes for CASDNTGLGELFF.